The entry below describes one T cell receptor beta chain. This sample was taken from a study of OX40 agonist ivuxolimab in advanced cancers. Sequencing was performed with immunoSEQ multiplex PCR; in TCRdb, only in-frame clones are kept and a portion is missing. The sample lists nearly 80,000 clones; approximately 86% were seen once. Germline assignment: CDR1 MNHEY and CDR2 SVGAGI. The CDR3 sequence is 15 residues long. The ends lost 0 bases at V and 2 bases at J; junction bases unmatched: 2. The sample consisted of CD4+ or CD8+ T cells sorted from blood, taken in a trial of the OX40 agonist ivuxolimab. The sequence derives from an adult with an advanced solid tumor such as melanoma, head and neck, liver or kidney cancer. V and J are TRBV6-5 and TRBJ1-1, with 8 positions matching TRBD1. CDR3 sequence (DNA): TGTGCCAGCAGTTACTCGTCAGGGGGCAACACTGAAGCTTTCTTT. Translated: CASSYSSGGNTEAFF.